These 8 T cell receptor beta chains came from one sample sequenced in a study of blood T cell repertoires in COVID-19. Profiling relied on immunoSEQ multiplex PCR, and the TCRdb table lists in-frame clones only, not all of them. The sample holds around 50,000 clones, 82% seen once. Material: peripheral blood. These TCRs come from a man in his forties with acute or convalescent COVID-19.

The V call is TRBV19, the J call TRBJ1-5; D is ambiguous. The CDR3 runs to 15 residues. V gave up 6 bases and J gave up 3 bases, with 15 bases separating them. Germline-derived CDR1 and CDR2 are LNHDA and SQIVND (reference sequence). The CDR3 here is CASRSNSLTNQPQHF. CDR3 nucleotide sequence: TGTGCCAGTAGAAGTAACTCGCTTACCAATCAGCCCCAGCATTTT.

This clone was observed a few times. The rearrangement joins TRBV7-9 to TRBJ1-6; maybe TRBD1 (6 bases). This CDR3 comprises 14 residues. V was pared by 3 bases and J by 7 bases, with 10 bases between. Germline CDR1 is SEHNR and CDR2 is FQNEAQ (reference sequence). CDR3 sequence reads: CASSFGQLNSPLHF. CDR3 sequence (DNA): TGTGCCAGCAGCTTCGGACAGTTAAATTCACCCCTCCACTTT.

The gene calls are TRBV28 and TRBJ2-7; maybe TRBD2 (6 bases). CDR1 and CDR2 from the germline V gene are MDHEN and SYDVKM. V lost 1 base and J 1 base, leaving 17 bases between the germline ends. The CDR3 has 17 amino acids. DNA for the CDR3: TGTGCCAGCAGTTTATCGGGACTGGCAGGGAGGTCCTACGAGCAGTACTTC. Amino acids: CASSLSGLAGRSYEQYF.

The V gene is TRBV29-1, the J gene TRBJ2-5, with D possibly matching TRBD2 (7 bases). Per the germline V gene, CDR1 is SQVTM and CDR2 is ANQGSEA. The CDR3 runs 13 residues. CDR3 residues: CSGGGVYTETQYF. For the CDR3, the DNA is TGCAGTGGGGGGGGCGTTTACACGGAGACCCAGTACTTC.

This sequence joins TRBV10-3 and TRBJ1-1, with 8 positions matching TRBD1. The germline V gene encodes CDR1 ENHRY and CDR2 SYGVKD. This CDR3 region has 15 residues. The V segment lost 4 bases and the J segment 0 bases; nucleotides outside the gene matches: 4. CDR3 sequence reads: CAISGTGSMNTEAFF. CDR3 coding DNA: TGTGCCATCAGTGGGACAGGGAGTATGAACACTGAAGCTTTCTTT.

The chain combines TRBV14 with TRBJ1-1; TRBD1 matches 9 bases. The CDR3 is 16 residues long. Germline CDR1 is SGHDN and CDR2 is FVKESK. V lost 1 base, J lost 4 bases, and 7 bases stayed unmatched. CDR3 residues: CASSQGLQGARTEAFF. Written as DNA, the CDR3 is TGTGCCAGCAGCCAAGGACTACAGGGGGCGCGCACTGAAGCTTTCTTT.

This clone occurred a few times. This chain joins TRBV28 and TRBJ1-1; TRBD1 matches 11 bases. J gave up 4 bases and V 4 bases, and 5 bases lay outside the gene matches. The CDR3 has 15 amino acids. Germline values: CDR1 MDHEN, CDR2 SYDVKM. CDR3 in amino acids: CASSWTGGAFTEAFF. CDR3 nucleotide sequence: TGTGCCAGCAGTTGGACAGGGGGCGCATTCACTGAAGCTTTCTTT.

This clone was observed once. The chain couples TRBV19 to TRBJ1-5; D gene uncertain. The CDR3 loop spans 16 amino acids. The V gene's germline CDR1 is LNHDA and CDR2 SQIVND (reference sequence). V was pared by 7 bases and J by 6 bases, with 22 bases between. The CDR3 here is CASTFNGGNGGQPQHF. DNA for the CDR3: TGTGCCAGTACCTTTAACGGAGGGAATGGTGGTCAGCCCCAGCATTTT.